The present entry profiles one T cell receptor (beta chain) with its context. This clonotype was found many times. The record has no base qualities; no much larger clone is one base away. The treatment or condition label for this specimen denotes: live attenuated yellow fever vaccine strain. PBMCs were isolated from peripheral blood using a standard Ficoll-Paque protocol. Epitope-specific CD8 T cells were sorted with a dextramer loaded with the yellow fever NS4B epitope peptide, together with anti-CD3 and anti-CD8 staining. TriZol was used to extract RNA from bulk PBMCs, CD4 and CD8 fractions, and dextramer-positive and dextramer-negative fractions. The data originate from a study of T cells after yellow fever vaccination (dated by TCRdb to the late 2010s). Notes on the research overall: The SMART-Seq v4 Ultra Low Input RNA kit was used to prepare libraries from fractions with low cell numbers. Bulk TCR alpha and beta repertoires were sequenced longitudinally to track T-cell clones before and after primary and booster YFV17D yellow fever vaccination. Blood was collected at multiple timepoints before and after primary and secondary immunization, and bulk PBMC replicates and cell subsets were isolated. Two healthy male donors made up the cohort, one aged 18 to 30 years and the other aged 30 to 40 years. Overall study outcomes, separate from this receptor: After the booster, most clones that had expanded after primary vaccination were detected again (over 95% of CD4 and about 88% of CD8), suggesting broad maintenance of memory. A small share of clonotypes was detected in both CD4 and CD8 compartments, with the overlap likely arising from convergent recombination. Only a couple of donors were included in the study, so the extent to which the findings can be generalized is limited. Computational filtering was required because FACS-sorted repertoires could contain abundant contaminating clonotypes from the bulk population. The secondary T-cell response was weaker than the primary response but faster, peaking on day 5 instead of day 15.

The junction shows trimming of 1 base on V and 4 bases on J, plus 10 bases between the germline ends. Via the germline V gene, CDR1 is SQVTM and CDR2 ANQGSEA. The CDR3 holds 13 amino acids from the cysteine to the phenylalanine. Kept here is only the CDR3 DNA, which spans 39 bases and is read in frame from base 1. Synthesis of TCR cDNA relied on 5'RACE template switching, a step that introduced a universal primer site along with unique molecular identifiers. cDNA synthesis was primed from both the TCR alpha and TCR beta constant segments. Library amplification used two PCR steps, and the second PCR step added sample barcodes and sequencing adapters. Sequencing of libraries was done on Illumina HiSeq 2500 (2x100 bp) or NovaSeq (2x150 bp). Per the source publication's procedure: MIGEC was used to demultiplex reads and collapse the reads into UMI consensus sequences, and MiXCR was used for V(D)J alignment. Clonotypes responding to the vaccine were identified with edgeR on replicate PBMC samples, with the criteria of FDR below 0.01 and a log2 fold change above 5 up to day 15. Bulk clonotypes were assigned CD4 or CD8 identity according to which sequenced CD4 or CD8 repertoire held them at higher abundance. NS4B-specific clonotypes were defined as those at least 10-fold enriched in dextramer-positive over dextramer-negative fractions; CD4-biased clonotypes were excluded. The public reads were reanalyzed by TCRdb: fastp trimming at Q25, MiXCR alignment, in-frame beta chains only. Each record represents a unique CDR3 protein, reported with the most common genes and DNA among its rows. For this entry, the V and J calls and clone size follow TCRdb and not the study's own pipeline. This sample has tens of thousands of distinct CDR3 sequences in its table, and about 14% of those were observed once. Of the sample, just under 25% is held by the ten largest clones.

This TCR derives from a man between 18 and 35 years old who received the YFV17D yellow fever vaccine. The sequence links TRBV29-1 to TRBJ2-5, with a weak D call of TRBD1 (6 bases match). The specimen was CD8+ T cells not binding an NS4B(214-222) dextramer, sorted from PBMCs, collected roughly 23 days after the first yellow fever vaccination. The sample's cell subset or site label, in plain terms: NS4B epitope dextramer-negative CD8 T cells. The CDR3 amino acid sequence is: CSVEVDRTETQYF. The sequenced DNA is TGCAGCGTTGAAGTTGACAGGACAGAGACCCAGTACTTC.